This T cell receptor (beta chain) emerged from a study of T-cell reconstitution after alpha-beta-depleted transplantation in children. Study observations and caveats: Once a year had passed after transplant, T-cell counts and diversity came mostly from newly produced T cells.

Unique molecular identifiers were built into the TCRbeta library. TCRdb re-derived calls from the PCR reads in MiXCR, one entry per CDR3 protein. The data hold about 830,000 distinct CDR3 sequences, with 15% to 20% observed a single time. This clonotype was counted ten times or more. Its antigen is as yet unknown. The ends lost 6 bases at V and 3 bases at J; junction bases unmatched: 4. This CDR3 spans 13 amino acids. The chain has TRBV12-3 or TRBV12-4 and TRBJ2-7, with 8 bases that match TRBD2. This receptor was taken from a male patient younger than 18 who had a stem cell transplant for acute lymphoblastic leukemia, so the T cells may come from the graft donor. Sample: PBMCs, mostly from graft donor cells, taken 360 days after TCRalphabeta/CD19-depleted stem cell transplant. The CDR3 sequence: CASSLTSGYEQYF. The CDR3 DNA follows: TGTGCCAGCAGCTTAACTAGCGGCTACGAGCAGTACTTC.